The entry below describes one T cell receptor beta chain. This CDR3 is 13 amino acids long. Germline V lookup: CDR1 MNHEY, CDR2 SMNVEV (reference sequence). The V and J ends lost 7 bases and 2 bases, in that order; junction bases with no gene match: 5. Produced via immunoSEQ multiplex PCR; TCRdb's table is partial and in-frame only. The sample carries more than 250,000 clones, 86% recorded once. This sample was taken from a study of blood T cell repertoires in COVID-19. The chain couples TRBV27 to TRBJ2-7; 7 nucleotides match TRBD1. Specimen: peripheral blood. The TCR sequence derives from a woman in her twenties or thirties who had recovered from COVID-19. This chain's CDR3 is CASIQGDTYEQYF. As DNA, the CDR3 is TGTGCCAGCATCCAGGGGGACACCTACGAGCAGTACTTC.